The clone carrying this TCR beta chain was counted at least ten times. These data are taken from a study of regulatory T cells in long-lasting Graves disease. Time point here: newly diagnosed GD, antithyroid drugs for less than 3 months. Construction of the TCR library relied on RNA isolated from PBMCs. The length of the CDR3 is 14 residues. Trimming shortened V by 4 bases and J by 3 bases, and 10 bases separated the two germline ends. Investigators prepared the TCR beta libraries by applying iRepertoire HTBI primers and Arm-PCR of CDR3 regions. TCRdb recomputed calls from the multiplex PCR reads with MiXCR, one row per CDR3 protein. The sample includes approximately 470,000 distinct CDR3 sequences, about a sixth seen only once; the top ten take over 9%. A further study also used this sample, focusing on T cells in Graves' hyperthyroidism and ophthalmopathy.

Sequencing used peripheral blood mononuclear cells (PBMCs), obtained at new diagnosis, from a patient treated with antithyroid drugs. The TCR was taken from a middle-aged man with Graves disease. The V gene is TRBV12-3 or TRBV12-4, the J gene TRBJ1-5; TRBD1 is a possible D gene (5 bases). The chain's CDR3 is CASSSRQTNQPQHF. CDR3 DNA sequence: TGTGCCAGCAGTTCTCGACAGACCAATCAGCCCCAGCATTTT.